This T cell receptor beta chain was recorded in a study of OX40 agonist ivuxolimab in advanced cancers. About the full investigation: Ivuxolimab was a fully human IgG2 agonistic monoclonal antibody targeting the costimulatory receptor OX40 (CD134). Intravenous ivuxolimab was administered to patients every 2 weeks at six dose levels: 0.01, 0.1, 0.3, 1.5, 3 and 10 mg/kg. Among the approximately 54 dose-escalation patients, 19 had hepatocellular carcinoma, roughly 15 melanoma, 9 renal cell carcinoma and 9 head and neck cancer. In the dose-escalation cohort, more than 75% of patients were male, and the mean age was about 55 years, with a range of 23 to 79. Prior anti-PD-1, anti-PD-L1 or anti-CTLA-4 therapy was permitted, and about two fifths of dose-escalation patients had received checkpoint inhibitors. Partial responses occurred in three dose-escalation patients, of whom one had hepatocellular carcinoma and two had cutaneous melanoma. The point of sequencing TCRbeta in the periphery was to test whether ivuxolimab changed TCR sequence diversity and drove clonal T-cell expansion. The monotherapy dose-escalation portion (N ≈ 52 patients) of the phase I ivuxolimab trial is reported in the paper.

In regard to this clone: The specificity of this receptor is unknown. One base away there is no much larger clone; base qualities are not given.

To sequence the TCRbeta CDR3 region, genomic DNA was isolated from the sorted cells. The immunoSEQ Assay was used to sequence the TCRbeta CDR3 regions. TCRdb limited this immuneACCESS table to in-frame rearrangements with V and J called. A share of clones is missing; checked studies link under half to unresolved V genes, and the rest is unexplained. The sample table lists 72,000 or so clones, around 88% of them with a count of one. The ten largest clones add up to approximately 0.86% of the sample. Patients with autoimmune disease history or receiving systemic immunosuppression were excluded from the trial. Peripheral blood for TCR sequencing was drawn from every dose cohort at baseline, at cycle 4 day 1 and at cycle 7 day 1. Samples were obtained from an open-label, multicenter, first-in-human phase I dose-escalation trial of ivuxolimab. Adults with locally advanced or metastatic melanoma, renal cell carcinoma, hepatocellular carcinoma or head and neck squamous cell carcinoma were enrolled in the trial. Before TCR sequencing, CD4+ T cells and CD8+ T cells were sorted from peripheral blood as separate populations.

What the authors observed across the whole study: Low levels of normalized T-cell clonal expansion were also seen in some patients who did not respond. In partial responders in the 0.1-3.0 mg/kg groups, normalized peripheral clonal expansion was found to be among the lowest, especially among CD8+ T cells. The antigen specificity of the peripheral T cells that underwent clonal expansion was not determined. After ivuxolimab, expanded clones were on average more numerous among CD8+ T cells than among CD4+ T cells. At doses from 0.1 to 3.0 mg/kg, clonal expansion was seen in both CD4+ and CD8+ blood T cells between baseline and week 6.

CDR1 and CDR2, per the germline V gene, are SQVTM and ANQGSEA. The CDR3 goes from the cysteine to the phenylalanine over 14 residues. CDR3 DNA is the only sequence kept; it has 42 bases, read in frame from the first base. Trimming at the junction amounts to 0 bases on V and 6 bases on J, and the germline ends lie 12 bases apart. The rearrangement joined TRBV29-1 to TRBJ2-1; TRBD1 might be the D gene, on 5 matching bases. Sequenced material: CD4+ or CD8+ T cells sorted from blood, taken in a trial of the OX40 agonist ivuxolimab. This TCR was recovered from an adult with an advanced solid tumor such as melanoma, head and neck, liver or kidney cancer. The CDR3 reads as follows: CSVEEAGIGNEQFF. Read as DNA, the sequence is TGCAGCGTTGAAGAGGCAGGGATTGGCAATGAGCAGTTCTTC.